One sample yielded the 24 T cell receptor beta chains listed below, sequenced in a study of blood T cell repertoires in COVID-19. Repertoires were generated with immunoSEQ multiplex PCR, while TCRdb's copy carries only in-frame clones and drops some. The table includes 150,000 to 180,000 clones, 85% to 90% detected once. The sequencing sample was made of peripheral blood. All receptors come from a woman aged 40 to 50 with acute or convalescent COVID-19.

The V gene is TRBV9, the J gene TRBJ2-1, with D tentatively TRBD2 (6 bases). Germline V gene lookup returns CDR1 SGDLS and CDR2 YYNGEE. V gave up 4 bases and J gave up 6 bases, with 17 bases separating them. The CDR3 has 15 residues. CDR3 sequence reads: CASSTAGTQLNEQFF. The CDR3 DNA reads TGTGCCAGCAGCACCGCCGGGACTCAACTCAATGAGCAGTTCTTC.

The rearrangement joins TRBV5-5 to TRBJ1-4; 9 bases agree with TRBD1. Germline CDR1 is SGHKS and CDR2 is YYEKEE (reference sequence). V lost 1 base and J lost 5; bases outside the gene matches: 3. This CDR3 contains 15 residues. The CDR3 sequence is CASSLSGTGNEKLFF. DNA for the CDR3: TGTGCCAGCAGCTTGTCAGGGACAGGGAATGAAAAACTGTTTTTT.

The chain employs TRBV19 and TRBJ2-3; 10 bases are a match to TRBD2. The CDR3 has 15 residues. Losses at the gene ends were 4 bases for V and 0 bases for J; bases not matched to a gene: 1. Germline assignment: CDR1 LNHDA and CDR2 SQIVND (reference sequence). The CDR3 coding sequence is TGTGCCAGTAGTACGACTAGCGGGAGCACAGATACGCAGTATTTT. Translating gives CASSTTSGSTDTQYF. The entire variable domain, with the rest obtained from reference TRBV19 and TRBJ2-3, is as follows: DGGITQSPKYLFRKEGQNVTLSCEQNLNHDAMYWYRQDPGQGLRLIYYSQIVNDFQKGDIAEGYSVSREKKESFPLTVTSAQKNPTAFYLCASSTTSGSTDTQYFGPGTRLTVL.

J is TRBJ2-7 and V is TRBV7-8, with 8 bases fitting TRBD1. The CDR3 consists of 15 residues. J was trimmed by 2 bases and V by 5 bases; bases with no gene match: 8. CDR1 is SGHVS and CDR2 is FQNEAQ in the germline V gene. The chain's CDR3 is CASSPTGQVAYEQYF. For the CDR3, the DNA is TGTGCCAGCAGCCCTACGGGACAGGTTGCCTACGAGCAGTACTTC.

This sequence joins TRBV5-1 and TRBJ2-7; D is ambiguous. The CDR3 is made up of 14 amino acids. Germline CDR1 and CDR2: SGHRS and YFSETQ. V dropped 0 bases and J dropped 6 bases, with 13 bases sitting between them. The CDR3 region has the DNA TGCGCCAGCAGCTTGGCCCTAGACGTCCCCGAGCAGTACTTC. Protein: CASSLALDVPEQYF. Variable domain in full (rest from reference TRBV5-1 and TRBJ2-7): KAGVTQTPRYLIKTRGQQVTLSCSPISGHRSVSWYQQTPGQGLQFLFEYFSETQRNKGNFPGRFSGRQFSNSRSEMNVSTLELGDSALYLCASSLALDVPEQYFGPGTRLTVT.

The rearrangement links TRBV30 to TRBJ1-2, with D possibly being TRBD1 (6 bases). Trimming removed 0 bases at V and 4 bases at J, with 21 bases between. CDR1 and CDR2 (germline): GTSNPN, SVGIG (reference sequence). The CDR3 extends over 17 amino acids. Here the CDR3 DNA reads TGTGCCTGGAGTGTAAGCCCCCCGTTCAGGGGCGTCTATGGCTACACCTTC. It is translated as CAWSVSPPFRGVYGYTF.

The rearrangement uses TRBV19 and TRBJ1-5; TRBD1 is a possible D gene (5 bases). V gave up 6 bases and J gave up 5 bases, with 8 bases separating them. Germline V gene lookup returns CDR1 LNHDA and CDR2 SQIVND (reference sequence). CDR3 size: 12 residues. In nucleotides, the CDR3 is TGTGCCAGTAGCCTCAGGGATCAGCCCCAGCATTTT. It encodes CASSLRDQPQHF. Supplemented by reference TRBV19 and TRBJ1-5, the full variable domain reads DGGITQSPKYLFRKEGQNVTLSCEQNLNHDAMYWYRQDPGQGLRLIYYSQIVNDFQKGDIAEGYSVSREKKESFPLTVTSAQKNPTAFYLCASSLRDQPQHFGDGTRLSIL.

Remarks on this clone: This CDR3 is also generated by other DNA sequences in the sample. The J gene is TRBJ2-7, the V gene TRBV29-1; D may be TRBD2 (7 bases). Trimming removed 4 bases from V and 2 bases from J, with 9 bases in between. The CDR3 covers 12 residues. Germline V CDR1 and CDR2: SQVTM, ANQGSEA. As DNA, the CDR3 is TGCAGCGTTGGAGGGGGGGCCTACGAGCAGTACTTC. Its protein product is CSVGGGAYEQYF.

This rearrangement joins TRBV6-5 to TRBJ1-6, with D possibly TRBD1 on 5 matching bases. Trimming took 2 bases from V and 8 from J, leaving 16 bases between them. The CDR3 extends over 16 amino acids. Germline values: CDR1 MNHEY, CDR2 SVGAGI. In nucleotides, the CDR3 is TGTGCCAGCAGTTACCGGGGGGTCGCGGTGGATTCACCCCTCCACTTT. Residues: CASSYRGVAVDSPLHF.

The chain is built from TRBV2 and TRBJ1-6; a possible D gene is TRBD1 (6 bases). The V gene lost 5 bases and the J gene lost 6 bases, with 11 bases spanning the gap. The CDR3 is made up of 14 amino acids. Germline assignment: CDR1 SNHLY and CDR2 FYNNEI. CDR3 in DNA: TGTGCCAGCAGTCTCCAGGGGTCTAATTCACCCCTCCACTTT. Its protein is CASSLQGSNSPLHF. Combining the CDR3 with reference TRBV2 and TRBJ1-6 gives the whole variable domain EPEVTQTPSHQVTQMGQEVILRCVPISNHLYFYWYRQILGQKVEFLVSFYNNEISEKSEIFDDQFSVERPDGSNFTLKIRSTKLEDSAMYFCASSLQGSNSPLHFGNGTRLTVT.

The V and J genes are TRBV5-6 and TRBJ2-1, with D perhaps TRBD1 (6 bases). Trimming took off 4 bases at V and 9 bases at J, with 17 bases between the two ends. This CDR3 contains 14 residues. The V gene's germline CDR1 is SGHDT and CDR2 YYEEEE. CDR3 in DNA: TGTGCCAGCAGCATGGACAGCGGCTTGGGTGAGCAGTTCTTC. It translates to CASSMDSGLGEQFF.

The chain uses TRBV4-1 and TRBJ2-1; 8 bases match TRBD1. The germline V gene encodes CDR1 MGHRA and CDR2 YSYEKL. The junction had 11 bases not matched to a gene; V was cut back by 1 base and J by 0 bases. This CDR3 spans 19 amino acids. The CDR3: CASSQGRGPLFSSYNEQFF. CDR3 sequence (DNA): TGCGCCAGCAGCCAAGGCAGGGGGCCCCTTTTTTCCTCCTACAATGAGCAGTTCTTC.

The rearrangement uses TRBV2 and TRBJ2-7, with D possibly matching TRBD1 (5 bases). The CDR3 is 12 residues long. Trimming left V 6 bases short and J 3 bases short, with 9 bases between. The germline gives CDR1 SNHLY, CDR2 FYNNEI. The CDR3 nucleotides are TGTGCCAGCAGATCAGGGTTCTACGAGCAGTACTTC. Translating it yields CASRSGFYEQYF. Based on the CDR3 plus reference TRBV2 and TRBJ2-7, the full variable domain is EPEVTQTPSHQVTQMGQEVILRCVPISNHLYFYWYRQILGQKVEFLVSFYNNEISEKSEIFDDQFSVERPDGSNFTLKIRSTKLEDSAMYFCASRSGFYEQYFGPGTRLTVT.

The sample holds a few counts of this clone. The CDR3 is CASSARTGPYEQYF. CDR3 coding DNA: TGTGCCAGCAGTGCCCGGACAGGTCCGTACGAGCAGTACTTC. The J gene is TRBJ2-7, the V gene TRBV2; 7 bases match TRBD1. The CDR3 extends over 14 amino acids. The J segment lost 4 bases and the V segment lost 4 bases, leaving 7 bases of the junction unmatched. Germline V gives CDR1 SNHLY, CDR2 FYNNEI.

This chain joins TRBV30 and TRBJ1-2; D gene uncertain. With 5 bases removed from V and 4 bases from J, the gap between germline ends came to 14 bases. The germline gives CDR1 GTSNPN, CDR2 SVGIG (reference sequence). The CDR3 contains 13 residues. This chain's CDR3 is CAWSLPKSYGYTF. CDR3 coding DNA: TGTGCCTGGTCCCTCCCAAAGAGCTATGGCTACACCTTC.

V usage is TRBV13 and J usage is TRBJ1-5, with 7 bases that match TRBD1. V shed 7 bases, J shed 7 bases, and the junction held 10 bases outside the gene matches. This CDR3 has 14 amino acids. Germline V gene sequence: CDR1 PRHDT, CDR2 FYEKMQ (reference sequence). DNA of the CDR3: TGTGCCAGCACTCGAGGGGTAGGGGGCCAGCCCCAGCATTTT. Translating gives CASTRGVGGQPQHF. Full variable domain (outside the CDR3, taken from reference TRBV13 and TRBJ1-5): AAGVIQSPRHLIKEKRETATLKCYPIPRHDTVYWYQQGPGQDPQFLISFYEKMQSDKGSIPDRFSAQQFSDYHSELNMSSLELGDSALYFCASTRGVGGQPQHFGDGTRLSIL.

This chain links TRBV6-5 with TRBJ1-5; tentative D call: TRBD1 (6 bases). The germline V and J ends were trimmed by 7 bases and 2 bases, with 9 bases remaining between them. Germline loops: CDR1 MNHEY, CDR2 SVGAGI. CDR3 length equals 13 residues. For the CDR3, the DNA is TGTGCCAGCACGTCAGGGGGCAATCAGCCCCAGCATTTT. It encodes CASTSGGNQPQHF.

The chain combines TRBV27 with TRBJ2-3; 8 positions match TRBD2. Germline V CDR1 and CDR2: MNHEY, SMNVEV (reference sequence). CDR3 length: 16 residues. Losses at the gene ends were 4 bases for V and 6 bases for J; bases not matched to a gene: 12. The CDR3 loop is CASSSQLADRLDTQYF. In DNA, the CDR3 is TGTGCCAGCAGTTCCCAACTAGCGGATCGGTTGGATACGCAGTATTTT.

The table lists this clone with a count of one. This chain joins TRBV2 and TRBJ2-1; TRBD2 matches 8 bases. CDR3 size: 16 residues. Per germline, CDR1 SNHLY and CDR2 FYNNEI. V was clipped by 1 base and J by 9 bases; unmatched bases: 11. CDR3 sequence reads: CASSEGGTRVLSEQFF. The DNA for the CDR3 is TGTGCCAGCAGTGAAGGAGGGACTAGGGTTCTTTCTGAGCAGTTCTTC.

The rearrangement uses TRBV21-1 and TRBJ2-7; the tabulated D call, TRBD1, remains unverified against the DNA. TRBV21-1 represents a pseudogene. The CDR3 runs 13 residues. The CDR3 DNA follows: TGTGCCAGCAGCAGGACACGGAGCTACGAGCAGTACTTC. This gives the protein CASSRTRSYEQYF.

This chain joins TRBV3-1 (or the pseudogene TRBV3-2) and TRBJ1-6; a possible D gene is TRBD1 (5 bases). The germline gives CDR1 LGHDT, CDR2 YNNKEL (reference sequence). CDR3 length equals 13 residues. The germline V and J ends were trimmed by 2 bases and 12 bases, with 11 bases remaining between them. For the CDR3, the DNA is TGTGCCAGCAGCCAAAAGACGGGGGGACCCCTCCACTTT. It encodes CASSQKTGGPLHF.

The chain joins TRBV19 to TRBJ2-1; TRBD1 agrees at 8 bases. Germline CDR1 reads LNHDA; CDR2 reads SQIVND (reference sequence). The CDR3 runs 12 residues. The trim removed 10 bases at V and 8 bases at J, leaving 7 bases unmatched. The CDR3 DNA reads TGTGCCACTGGACAGGGCCCTGATGAGCAGTTCTTC. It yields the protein CATGQGPDEQFF. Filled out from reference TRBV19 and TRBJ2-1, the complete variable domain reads DGGITQSPKYLFRKEGQNVTLSCEQNLNHDAMYWYRQDPGQGLRLIYYSQIVNDFQKGDIAEGYSVSREKKESFPLTVTSAQKNPTAFYLCATGQGPDEQFFGPGTRLTVL.

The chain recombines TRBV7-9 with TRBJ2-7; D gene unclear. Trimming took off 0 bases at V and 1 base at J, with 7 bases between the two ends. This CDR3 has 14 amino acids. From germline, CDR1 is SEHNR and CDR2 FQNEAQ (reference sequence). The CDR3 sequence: CASSLASPSYEQYF. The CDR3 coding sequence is TGTGCCAGCAGCTTAGCCAGTCCTTCCTACGAGCAGTACTTC.

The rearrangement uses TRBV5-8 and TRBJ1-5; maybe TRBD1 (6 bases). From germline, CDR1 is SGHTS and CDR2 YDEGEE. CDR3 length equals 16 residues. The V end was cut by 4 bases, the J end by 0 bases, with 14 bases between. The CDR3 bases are TGTGCCAGCAGCGGAGGACAGATTCTTAGCAATCAGCCCCAGCATTTT. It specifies CASSGGQILSNQPQHF.